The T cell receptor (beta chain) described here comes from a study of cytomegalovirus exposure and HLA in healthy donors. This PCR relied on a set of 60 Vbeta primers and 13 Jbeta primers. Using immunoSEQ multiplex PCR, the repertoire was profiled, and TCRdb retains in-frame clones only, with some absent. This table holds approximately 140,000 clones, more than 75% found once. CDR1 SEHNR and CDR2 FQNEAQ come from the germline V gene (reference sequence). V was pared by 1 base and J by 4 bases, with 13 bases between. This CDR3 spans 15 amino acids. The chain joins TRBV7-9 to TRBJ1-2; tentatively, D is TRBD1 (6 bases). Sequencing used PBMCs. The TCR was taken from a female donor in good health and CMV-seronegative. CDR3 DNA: TGTGCCAGCAGCTTAGGGACAGCCGCCACCTATGGCTACACCTTC. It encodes CASSLGTAATYGYTF.